This TCR beta chain was sequenced during a study of blood T cell repertoires in COVID-19 (TCRdb year 2020). Concerning the study at large: Collaborator samples came from the United States, Italy and Spain and covered acute and convalescent phases of COVID-19. The prospective study material was composed of cDNA or gDNA derived from T cells, B-cell-depleted T cells, or PBMCs. Deeply sampled blood TCRbeta repertoires from subjects exposed to, actively infected with, or recovered from COVID-19 were included in the dataset. The repertoires were released in a freely available public database intended as a resource for research on the immune response to SARS-CoV-2. The samples were drawn from the first 160 participants of the ongoing ImmuneRACE study and from under 1,500 subjects provided by 6 global collaborators. Sample metadata almost always included a de-identified subject ID, COVID-19 status, age in years and sex. Where HLA class I and class II types were available, the types were taken from metadata supplied by the sample provider, not from assay-based typing.

TCRbeta CDR3 regions were amplified from genomic DNA using the immunoSEQ Assay, a bias-controlled multiplex PCR. In the source study's methods: The number of nucleated cells in each sample was estimated from the amplification of reference gene primers within the assay. To quantify the absolute abundance of each unique TCRbeta CDR3 rearrangement, sequence reads were collapsed and filtered. For each sample, productive Simpson clonality was calculated by taking the square root of Simpson's diversity index across productive rearrangements. Not all clones reach the TCRdb copy of this immuneACCESS table, which keeps in-frame sequences only. Checked studies attribute under half of the gap to unresolved V genes and leave the rest unexplained. V and J calls and clone size are as listed in that table; D and trimming were resolved from the DNA. The sample profile shows roughly 440,000 clones; around 89% of them were found once. Roughly 12% of the sample belongs to the ten largest clones.

The research as a whole found: The quantity of clinical and demographic metadata differed by source and by participant and was supplied without curation.

One collaborating source in Seattle enrolled patients during active infection and followed them longitudinally through the course of disease. Each collaborating institution followed its own protocols to collect whole blood in K2EDTA tubes. For TCRbeta analysis, collaborators shipped samples in one of three forms: frozen whole blood, isolated PBMCs, or DNA extracted from either of those sample types. The germline V gene specifies MNHEY as CDR1 and SVGAGI as CDR2. There are 12 amino acids in the CDR3, from cysteine to phenylalanine inclusive. The DNA shown is the 36-base CDR3, in frame from base 1. V is pruned by 7 bases and J by 5 bases, leaving 4 bases of the junction without a gene match. In its sample, this clone was seen a few times. Its antigen is still unknown. Base qualities are not recorded, but no much larger clone differs from it by a single base.

Source material: peripheral blood. This clonotype was sampled from a woman aged 50 to 65 with COVID-19, enrolled during active disease. The chain is made from TRBV6-5 and TRBJ2-5; TRBD2 matches 7 bases in the middle. The DNA is TGTGCCAGCAAAGGGGAGGGGGAGACCCAGTACTTC. Its product reads: CASKGEGETQYF.